The 24 T cell receptor beta chains in this list originate from one sample, sequenced in a study of blood T cell repertoires in COVID-19. Libraries were prepared by immunoSEQ multiplex PCR; TCRdb keeps only in-frame clonotypes and omits some of them. The sample includes around 190,000 clones, about 77% of them seen just once. What was sequenced was PBMCs or T cells enriched from blood (not recorded which). The receptors were sampled from a woman between 45 and 65 years old with acute COVID-19.

The chain carries TRBV7-3 and TRBJ1-2; D possibly corresponds to TRBD1 (5 bases). V was pared by 5 bases and J by 9 bases, with 13 bases between. CDR1 and CDR2 (germline): SGHTA, FQGTGA. This CDR3 region has 12 residues. The CDR3 here is CASSPAGGSYTF. The CDR3 DNA reads as TGTGCCAGCAGCCCTGCGGGGGGGAGCTACACCTTC.

V gene TRBV5-6 combines with J gene TRBJ1-6; weak D call: TRBD1 (6 bases). Trimming pared 1 base from V and 8 bases from J, leaving 10 bases between. Germline assignment: CDR1 SGHDT and CDR2 YYEEEE. This CDR3 spans 14 amino acids. This CDR3 reads CASSLSQGYSPLHF. CDR3 bases: TGTGCCAGCAGCTTGTCCCAGGGGTATTCACCCCTCCACTTT.

V usage is TRBV6-2 or TRBV6-3 and J usage is TRBJ2-2, with 7 nucleotides matching TRBD2. J lost 10 bases, V lost 0 bases, and 20 bases had no gene match. Germline V gives CDR1 MNHEY, CDR2 SVGEGT. The CDR3 covers 19 residues. CDR3 bases: TGTGCCAGCAGTTACTCAGCCCACGGCAGCGGGGCTCTTGGCGAGGAGCTGTTTTTT. Protein: CASSYSAHGSGALGEELFF.

The chain recombines TRBV14 with TRBJ1-2; D gene unclear. This CDR3 region has 12 residues. V was shortened by 1 base and J by 5 bases, with 5 bases between the two germline ends. Per the germline V gene, CDR1 is SGHDN and CDR2 is FVKESK. The CDR3 reads CASSQALYGYTF. CDR3 coding DNA: TGTGCCAGCAGCCAAGCACTATATGGCTACACCTTC.

The chain has TRBV4-3 and TRBJ1-1; 8 bases are shared with TRBD1. In germline, CDR1 is LGHNA, CDR2 YSLEER. This CDR3 region has 17 residues. After removal of 0 bases from V and 5 bases from J, the junction contained 11 bases not matched to a gene. The CDR3 nucleotides are TGCGCCAGCAGCCAAGATCCCCCCTTGACAGGGGAGACTGAAGCTTTCTTT. It encodes CASSQDPPLTGETEAFF.

The rearrangement uses TRBV6-6 and TRBJ1-2, with D uncertain. CDR3 length: 14 amino acids. V dropped 2 bases and J dropped 4 bases, with 11 bases sitting between them. Germline V gene sequence: CDR1 MNHNY, CDR2 SVGAGI (reference sequence). The chain's CDR3 is CASSYGGAPYGYTF. The CDR3 nucleotides are TGTGCCAGCAGTTACGGTGGAGCCCCCTATGGCTACACCTTC.

The gene calls are TRBV11-3 and TRBJ2-1; 7 bases align to TRBD1. Germline CDR1 and CDR2: SGHNT and YENEEA. The CDR3 length is 14 residues. V lost 5 bases, J lost 5 bases, and 6 bases stayed unmatched. This CDR3 reads CASSPRTGNNEQFF. The CDR3 nucleotides are TGTGCCAGCAGCCCCCGGACAGGTAACAATGAGCAGTTCTTC.

This rearrangement joins TRBV30 to TRBJ1-2, with a tentative D call TRBD1 (6 bases). Germline CDR1 GTSNPN, CDR2 SVGIG (reference sequence). The CDR3 has 12 residues. The V gene lost 1 base and the J gene lost 8 bases, with 11 bases spanning the gap. The CDR3 DNA is TGTGCCTGGAGTGCAGGGGCTGGGGGCTACACCTTC. Its translation is CAWSAGAGGYTF.

This clone occurred a few times. The gene calls are TRBV6-6 and TRBJ2-7; 9 positions agree with TRBD1. The junction had 5 bases not matched to a gene; V was cut back by 6 bases and J by 2 bases. CDR3 size: 14 residues. Germline V gives CDR1 MNHNY, CDR2 SVGAGI (reference sequence). The CDR3 region has the DNA TGTGCCAGCAGCGGGACAGGGAAAGCCTACGAGCAGTACGTC. Amino acid sequence: CASSGTGKAYEQYV.

In its sample, this clone was seen once. V usage is TRBV11-2 and J usage is TRBJ2-3; D possibly corresponds to TRBD2 (7 bases). Trimming removed 5 bases at V and 0 bases at J, with 18 bases between. This CDR3 is built from 17 residues. Germline-derived CDR1 and CDR2 are SGHAT and FQNNGV. CDR3 nucleotide sequence: TGTGCCAGCAGCCACCCGGGGGCGGGGGCAAGCACAGATACGCAGTATTTT. Its protein product is CASSHPGAGASTDTQYF.

The V call is TRBV9, the J call TRBJ1-2; TRBD1 might be the D (5 bases). This CDR3 is built from 15 residues. Germline values: CDR1 SGDLS, CDR2 YYNGEE. Trimming took off 0 bases at V and 9 bases at J, with 18 bases between the two ends. In nucleotides, the CDR3 is TGTGCCAGCAGCGTAGCTCCCGGAGGGGAAGAGAGCTACACCTTC. Translating gives CASSVAPGGEESYTF.

This sequence joins TRBV4-1 and TRBJ1-5; TRBD1 is a possible D gene (5 bases). Per germline, CDR1 MGHRA and CDR2 YSYEKL. The CDR3 consists of 16 residues. The V end was cut by 4 bases, the J end by 0 bases, with 13 bases between. CDR3 DNA: TGCGCCAGCAGCCCTGGTCAGGGCGGTAGCAATCAGCCCCAGCATTTT. Amino acid sequence: CASSPGQGGSNQPQHF.

The rearrangement joins TRBV28 to TRBJ1-4; D is uncertain. Germline V lookup: CDR1 MDHEN, CDR2 SYDVKM. V was clipped by 10 bases and J by 5 bases, with 17 bases between them. This CDR3 spans 14 amino acids. Written as DNA, the CDR3 is TGTGCCACTTCTCCTGAGGCCGGGAATGAAAAACTGTTTTTT. Translating it yields CATSPEAGNEKLFF.

This chain connects TRBV7-3 to TRBJ1-2, with D unresolved. The germline V gene has CDR1 SGHTA and CDR2 FQGTGA. V was cut by 8 bases and J by 2 bases, with 12 bases left in between. CDR3 size: 13 residues. CDR3 amino acids: CASSPVENYGYTF. CDR3 DNA: TGTGCCAGCTCCCCGGTAGAAAACTATGGCTACACCTTC.

The chain joins TRBV12-3 or TRBV12-4 to TRBJ1-4; D is undetermined. V gave up 4 bases and J gave up 8 bases, with 8 bases separating them. This CDR3 is 12 amino acids long. In DNA form, the CDR3 reads TGTGCCAGCAGTTGGGGAGGGGAAAAACTGTTTTTT. Protein product: CASSWGGEKLFF.

This clone appeared a single time. The chain recombines TRBV6-5 with TRBJ1-3, with D tentatively TRBD1 (5 bases). V gave up 5 bases and J gave up 4 bases, with 15 bases separating them. This CDR3 spans 15 amino acids. Germline V lookup: CDR1 MNHEY, CDR2 SVGAGI. This CDR3 reads CASSTSGGRGNTIYF. CDR3 coding DNA: TGTGCCAGCAGTACGTCCGGGGGAAGGGGAAACACCATATATTTT.

This clone was observed a few times. The rearrangement links TRBV14 to TRBJ1-1, with D unclear. V was pared by 0 bases and J by 3 bases, with 5 bases between. The length of the CDR3 is 13 residues. The germline V gene encodes CDR1 SGHDN and CDR2 FVKESK. The CDR3 loop is CASSQDRDTEAFF. For the CDR3, the DNA is TGTGCCAGCAGCCAAGATCGGGACACTGAAGCTTTCTTT.

Only one count was recorded for this clone. Sequence at one end of the junction differs from germline and may be a read error. The rearrangement uses TRBV7-7 and TRBJ2-3; the D gene is possibly TRBD2 (6 bases). CDR3 length: 15 amino acids. CDR1 is SSHAT and CDR2 is FNYEAQ in the germline V gene (reference sequence). The CDR3 nucleotides read TGTGCTAGCAGCCCTCGCGGGGCCGGCACAGATACGCAGTATTTT. Amino acids: CASSPRGAGTDTQYF.

In DNA, the CDR3 is TGTGCCAGCAGTGTATTTTCTGGAAACACCATATATTTT. This translates into CASSVFSGNTIYF. The chain joins TRBV2 to TRBJ1-3, with D uncertain. Germline CDR1 is SNHLY and CDR2 is FYNNEI. Trimming shortened V by 4 bases and J by 1 base, and 5 bases separated the two germline ends. The CDR3 extends over 13 amino acids.

The chain carries TRBV7-9 and TRBJ2-1; D is possibly TRBD1 (5 bases). The germline V gene encodes CDR1 SEHNR and CDR2 FQNEAQ (reference sequence). Trimming stripped 5 bases from V and 4 bases from J, with 15 bases between. CDR3 length equals 15 residues. This CDR3 is CASSLTGNRYNEQFF. Written as DNA, the CDR3 is TGTGCCAGCAGCCTAACAGGAAACCGATACAATGAGCAGTTCTTC.

V gene TRBV27 combines with J gene TRBJ2-1, with 9 nucleotides matching TRBD2. Germline CDR1 reads MNHEY; CDR2 reads SMNVEV (reference sequence). CDR3 length equals 14 residues. Trimming at V came to 2 bases and at J to 10 bases, leaving 6 bases not matched to a gene. CDR3 nucleotide sequence: TGTGCCAGCAGTTTAGGCGGGGGGGCAAAAGAGCAGTTCTTC. This gives the protein CASSLGGGAKEQFF.

This clone was seen once. The chain employs TRBV19 and TRBJ2-7; 12 bases fit TRBD1. Germline-derived CDR1 and CDR2 are LNHDA and SQIVND (reference sequence). The CDR3 length is 15 residues. Germline trimming cut 6 bases from V and 0 bases from J; bases unmatched to any gene: 3. CDR3 region: CASRGQGALSYEQYV. The CDR3 nucleotides read TGTGCCAGTAGGGGACAGGGGGCTCTCTCCTACGAGCAGTACGTC.

This chain uses TRBV9 with TRBJ1-2, with D possibly matching TRBD1 (6 bases). CDR1 is SGDLS and CDR2 is YYNGEE in the germline V gene. V lost 0 bases to trimming and J lost 2 bases, with 11 bases between them. This CDR3 comprises 15 residues. CDR3: CASSVEVRGNYGYTF. The CDR3 bases are TGTGCCAGCAGCGTAGAAGTCAGGGGAAACTATGGCTACACCTTC.

This chain uses TRBV6-5 with TRBJ1-4; 8 nucleotides align to TRBD1. CDR3 length: 14 residues. With 6 bases clipped from V and 6 bases from J, the junction kept 6 bases outside the gene matches. Per germline, CDR1 MNHEY and CDR2 SVGAGI. CDR3 in amino acids: CASRLDREDEKLFF. CDR3 nucleotide sequence: TGTGCCAGCAGGCTGGACAGGGAGGATGAAAAACTGTTTTTT.